This T cell receptor (beta chain) was found in a study of shared clonotypes between healthy human individuals (dated by TCRdb to the early 2020s). Context from the whole study: A few men and two women, aged 18 to 49 years, made up the cohort. Per donor, three plates each were used for CD4 naive and CD4 memory, two for CD8 naive, and one for CD8 memory. To estimate repertoire size and how much clonotypes are shared between individuals, the study performed deep sequencing of blood TCR repertoires from a handful of healthy adults. To increase sequencing depth and limit assay-specific biases, TCR repertoire library preparation and sequencing were carried out by different laboratories using diverse techniques. Each donor's leukapheresis produced roughly between about 0.8 and 8.9 billion PBMCs.

TCR CDR3 regions were amplified from genomic DNA by multiplex PCR using the deep immunoSEQ assay. Extracted genomic DNA from each cell subset was spread evenly across all wells of several immunoSEQ 96-well plates, with each plate serving as a replicate. For sorted subsets, about 210 ng of genomic DNA, equivalent to some 30,000 T cell genomes, went into each replicate PCR. The purified libraries were quantified using a Qubit 3.0 fluorometer, sized with a Bioanalyzer 2100, and then quantified again using the KAPA Library Quantification kit. Every immunoSEQ 96-well plate was sequenced on a separate single-read 150-cycle Illumina NextSeq 550 flow cell. On the study's bioinformatics: The immunoSEQ output contained only junctional sequences without quality scores, so filtering could not match that applied to full-length reads. Sequences were annotated with PyIR, a Python wrapper for IgBLAST v1.9, using IMGT germline references to assign V/J genes and CDR3. Reads with weak V/J assignments (E-value above 1e-6), missing CDR3, stop codons, out-of-frame junctions, or ambiguous translated residues were removed. V3J clonotypes were defined by identical inferred V gene, J gene, and CDR3 amino acid sequence. The percentage overlap between two repertoires was calculated by dividing the number of shared unique clonotypes by the size of the smaller repertoire. Three approaches were used to assess repertoire richness: RTK rarefaction, the Chao1 estimator, and Recon v2.1 estimates of unobserved clonotypes. Generation probabilities for all TCRbeta clonotypes obtained by the gDNA method from several donors were computed using OLGA. This is the immuneACCESS table as TCRdb keeps it, with only in-frame sequences that have V and J called. A part of the clones is gone; compared with another copy, unresolved V genes explain less than half, and the rest is unexplained. The DNA gave D and trimming, while V, J and clone size come from that table. For this sample the table gives about 820,000 clones, of which more than 85% were detected only once. Around 24% of the sample is held by the ten biggest clonotypes.

CD8 naive samples consisted of CD45RO-negative cells that were positively selected for CCR7, yielding a CD45RA+CCR7+ population without TemRA cells. Healthy HIV-negative adults with no recently reported acute infections or vaccinations were included as donors. Every donor was a Caucasian adult residing in Nashville, Tennessee, USA. Blood was collected by leukapheresis, and PBMCs were isolated by Ficoll-Histopaque density gradient centrifugation and then cryopreserved in liquid nitrogen vapor phase. Analytical flow cytometry was used to check the purity and quantity of each magnetically sorted T cell population. Each sorted fraction had its genomic DNA isolated and then quantified by UV absorbance on a Nanodrop 2000c. From the germline V gene, CDR1 is SGDLS and CDR2 is YYNGEE. V lost 2 bases and J lost 5 bases; the stretch between them is 9 bases long. From the cysteine up to the phenylalanine, the CDR3 has a length of 13 residues. Kept here is only the CDR3 DNA, which spans 39 bases and is read in frame from base 1.

What the research found in general, with its limitations: Larger estimated clonotype richness was generally found for naive subsets than for memory subsets. Because the study included a small number of donors, the genetic and exposure-history diversity represented was limited. Higher generation probabilities were observed for clonotypes shared by all four sorted-subset donors than for non-shared clonotypes. Rarefaction of sorted-subset datasets indicated incomplete sequencing despite the large sequencing depth. Sampling was limited to blood, and TCR repertoires in tissue likely differ from TCR repertoires in blood. Pairwise subsampling indicated that sequencing depth was expected to affect the degree of clonotype sharing among donors. Across four donors, roughly 5% of naive CD4, around 3.3% of naive CD8, approximately 2.5% of memory CD4, and roughly 0.4% of memory CD8 clonotypes were shared.

In the case of this clone: The antigen this receptor binds is unknown. Nothing much larger sits one base from this clone, and base qualities are not available.

This TCR came from a man younger than 40 in good health. This chain is built from TRBV9 and TRBJ2-3, with the D segment identity uncertain. Sequencing was carried out using naive CD8+ T cells sorted from blood. The intended sense of this specimen's cell subset or site label: CD45RA+CCR7+. The CDR3: CASSVLLGDTQYF. The bases are TGTGCCAGCAGCGTCTTGCTGGGAGATACGCAGTATTTT.